A single sample gave rise to the 17 T cell receptor beta chains below, sequenced in a study of cytomegalovirus exposure and HLA in healthy donors. Primers included in the PCR were 60 Vbeta and 13 Jbeta primers. Method: immunoSEQ multiplex PCR; TCRdb's copy keeps in-frame clones and lacks some. Recorded for this sample: about 88,000 clones. What was sequenced was PBMCs. The receptors were gathered from a girl between 10 and 17 years old in good health and CMV-seropositive.

V usage is TRBV4-2 and J usage is TRBJ2-1, with 11 bases fitting TRBD2. The CDR3 runs 17 residues. Germline assignment: CDR1 LGHNA and CDR2 YNFKEQ. V was clipped by 0 bases and J by 1 base; unmatched bases: 2. CDR3 sequence: CASSQETSGASYNEQFF. The CDR3, as DNA: TGTGCCAGCAGCCAAGAGACTAGCGGGGCGTCCTACAATGAGCAGTTCTTC.

Here the CDR3 reads CASSYREDNSPLHF. DNA of the CDR3: TGTGCCAGCAGTTACAGGGAAGATAATTCACCCCTCCACTTT. The rearrangement uses TRBV27 and TRBJ1-6; tentative D call: TRBD1 (6 bases). The CDR3 spans 14 residues. Germline lookup yields CDR1 MNHEY and CDR2 SMNVEV (reference sequence). V lost 4 bases, J lost 5 bases, and 9 bases lay in between.

The rearrangement uses TRBV6-1 and TRBJ1-4, with 10 positions matching TRBD1. Unmatched junction bases numbered 9, after V lost 7 bases and J lost 7 bases. Germline lookup yields CDR1 MNHNS and CDR2 SASEGT. The CDR3 sequence is 15 residues long. The DNA for the CDR3 is TGTGCCAGCACCTTAAGGACAGGGGGGAGTGAAAAACTGTTTTTT. Translation: CASTLRTGGSEKLFF.

The chain employs TRBV4-3 and TRBJ2-1; TRBD2 matches at 11 bases. The CDR3 loop spans 15 amino acids. Trimming at V came to 0 bases and at J to 16 bases, leaving 11 bases not matched to a gene. Germline CDR1 reads LGHNA; CDR2 reads YSLEER. The CDR3 region has the DNA TGCGCCAGCAGCCAAGATGCCCTTAGCGGGGGGGTCAGATTCTTC. This sequence encodes CASSQDALSGGVRFF.

The chain links TRBV30 to TRBJ2-5; TRBD2 matches at 12 bases. The ends lost 5 bases at V and 1 base at J; junction bases unmatched: 8. This CDR3 is built from 16 residues. Looked up from germline, CDR1 is GTSNPN and CDR2 is SVGIG (reference sequence). The CDR3 DNA sequence: TGTGCCTGGGGTCTAACTAGCGGGGGGCTCCAAGAGACCCAGTACTTC. It specifies CAWGLTSGGLQETQYF.

The chain carries TRBV5-8 and TRBJ1-5; D ambiguous. V was clipped by 0 bases and J by 0 bases, with 7 bases between them. Germline loops: CDR1 SGHTS, CDR2 YDEGEE. The CDR3 spans 15 residues. CDR3 DNA sequence: TGTGCCAGCAGCTTGGGGGGAGATAGCAATCAGCCCCAGCATTTT. This encodes CASSLGGDSNQPQHF.

The V and J genes are TRBV2 and TRBJ1-2; no firm D call. There are 15 residues in the CDR3. Trimming removed 0 bases from V and 6 bases from J, with 14 bases in between. Germline V gene data show CDR1 as SNHLY and CDR2 as FYNNEI. As DNA, the CDR3 is TGTGCCAGCAGTGAAGCCGGGGTTCGTATGGATGGCTACACCTTC. This sequence encodes CASSEAGVRMDGYTF. The complete variable domain, with remaining parts taken from reference TRBV2 and TRBJ1-2, reads EPEVTQTPSHQVTQMGQEVILRCVPISNHLYFYWYRQILGQKVEFLVSFYNNEISEKSEIFDDQFSVERPDGSNFTLKIRSTKLEDSAMYFCASSEAGVRMDGYTFGSGTRLTVV.

The gene calls are TRBV5-6 and TRBJ2-7; D not certain. Germline V gives CDR1 SGHDT, CDR2 YYEEEE. The length of the CDR3 is 14 residues. Trimming cost V 0 bases and J 7 bases, with 14 bases left between them. The CDR3 is CASSLGRNFGEQYF. CDR3 DNA sequence: TGTGCCAGCAGCTTGGGCCGTAACTTTGGTGAGCAGTACTTC.

V is TRBV11-2 and J is TRBJ1-5; 7 bases agree with TRBD1. The germline CDR1 and CDR2 sequences are SGHAT and FQNNGV. V lost 5 bases, J lost 1 base, and 5 bases stayed unmatched. This CDR3 is 15 amino acids long. The DNA of the CDR3 is TGTGCCAGCAGCGATCACAGGGGCAGCAATCAGCCCCAGCATTTT. This translates into CASSDHRGSNQPQHF.

The chain combines TRBV5-1 with TRBJ2-1, with 9 bases matching TRBD2. V was pared by 2 bases and J by 7 bases, with 7 bases of the junction left unmatched. The CDR3 has 15 amino acids. CDR1 is SGHRS and CDR2 is YFSETQ in the germline V gene. CDR3 residues: CASSLAGTSSNEQFF. The CDR3 region has the DNA TGCGCCAGCAGCTTAGCCGGGACTAGCTCGAATGAGCAGTTCTTC.

This chain uses TRBV29-1 with TRBJ2-3; 9 nucleotides match TRBD1. V dropped 1 base and J dropped 1; count of bases not matched to a gene: 0. The germline V gene has CDR1 SQVTM and CDR2 ANQGSEA. The CDR3 is 14 residues long. The CDR3 DNA follows: TGCAGCGTTGAAGGGACAGGGGGCACAGATACGCAGTATTTT. Translating gives CSVEGTGGTDTQYF.

The chain links TRBV18 to TRBJ1-5, with a possible D match to TRBD1 (5 bases). The V end was cut by 6 bases, the J end by 7 bases, with 19 bases between. The CDR3 is made up of 15 amino acids. The germline V gene has CDR1 KGHSH and CDR2 LQKENI. The CDR3 DNA follows: TGTGCCAGCTCTCCAACTGGCAGGGAGGAGCAGCCCCAGCATTTT. Translating it yields CASSPTGREEQPQHF. The complete variable domain, with remaining parts taken from reference TRBV18 and TRBJ1-5, reads NAGVMQNPRHLVRRRGQEARLRCSPMKGHSHVYWYRQLPEEGLKFMVYLQKENIIDESGMPKERFSAEFPKEGPSILRIQQVVRGDSAAYFCASSPTGREEQPQHFGDGTRLSIL.

V usage is TRBV18 and J usage is TRBJ1-1; 9 bases map to TRBD1. The trim removed 2 bases at V and 0 bases at J, leaving 7 bases unmatched. The CDR3 is made up of 17 amino acids. From germline, CDR1 is KGHSH and CDR2 LQKENI. This CDR3 is CASSPFPGTGMNTEAFF. The CDR3 DNA sequence: TGTGCCAGCTCACCATTCCCAGGGACAGGGATGAACACTGAAGCTTTCTTT.

V gene TRBV4-2 combines with J gene TRBJ1-4, with D hard to call. The CDR3 runs to 14 residues. Trimming removed 6 bases at V and 6 bases at J, with 14 bases between. Germline values: CDR1 LGHNA, CDR2 YNFKEQ. For the CDR3, the DNA is TGTGCCAGCAGAACCCCTTCGTCAGATGAAAAACTGTTTTTT. Its translation is CASRTPSSDEKLFF.

The chain uses TRBV9 and TRBJ1-1; TRBD1 aligns across 7 bases. The germline CDR1 and CDR2 sequences are SGDLS and YYNGEE. The CDR3 consists of 13 residues. The J segment lost 5 bases and the V segment lost 2 bases, leaving 3 bases of the junction unmatched. In DNA form, the CDR3 reads TGTGCCAGCAGCGTGACAGGGCGGACTGAAGCTTTCTTT. Protein: CASSVTGRTEAFF. Looking up the rest from reference TRBV9 and TRBJ1-1 gives the full variable domain: DSGVTQTPKHLITATGQRVTLRCSPRSGDLSVYWYQQSLDQGLQFLIQYYNGEERAKGNILERFSAQQFPDLHSELNLSSLELGDSALYFCASSVTGRTEAFFGQGTRLTVV.

The chain links TRBV5-1 to TRBJ2-5; 9 bases fit TRBD2. This CDR3 spans 16 amino acids. Losses at the gene ends were 4 bases for V and 4 bases for J; bases not matched to a gene: 11. CDR1 is SGHRS and CDR2 is YFSETQ in the germline V gene. The DNA of the CDR3 is TGCGCCAGCAGCCCGGGGGCGGCTAGCGGGGCAGAGACCCAGTACTTC. This codes for CASSPGAASGAETQYF.

The V gene is TRBV5-1, the J gene TRBJ2-3; no clear D gene. The CDR3 totals 14 residues. V was shortened by 0 bases and J by 2 bases, with 7 bases between the two germline ends. CDR1 SGHRS and CDR2 YFSETQ come from the germline V gene. In DNA form, the CDR3 reads TGCGCCAGCAGCTTGGGGCCGAACACAGATACGCAGTATTTT. Amino acid sequence: CASSLGPNTDTQYF.